A single sample is the source of the 3 T cell receptor beta chains below, sequenced in a study of high-grade serous ovarian cancer treatment subgroups. Sequencing used immunoSEQ multiplex PCR; TCRdb keeps in-frame clones, though not all of them. The sample lists about 2,800 clones, approximately 80% seen once, with about 9.4% in the top ten. Tumor samples were taken before definitive surgery or chemotherapy. The sample was tumor tissue. The receptors were gathered from a human donor with high-grade serous ovarian cancer.

The chain has TRBV5-1 and TRBJ1-2; weak D call: TRBD1 (6 bases). Germline V gene lookup returns CDR1 SGHRS and CDR2 YFSETQ. The CDR3 has 16 residues. V was clipped by 4 bases and J by 0 bases, with 16 bases between them. CDR3 nucleotide sequence: TGCGCCAGCAGCCTCGGACAGACCCGCACTAACTATGGCTACACCTTC. Its protein is CASSLGQTRTNYGYTF.

The J gene is TRBJ2-5, the V gene TRBV5-6; a possible D gene is TRBD2 (6 bases). Germline values: CDR1 SGHDT, CDR2 YYEEEE. V dropped 0 bases and J dropped 12 bases, with 18 bases sitting between them. The CDR3 is 14 amino acids. The DNA of the CDR3 is TGTGCCAGCAGCTTGGCGGGCGGGGTAGTCGGGGAGTACTTC. Its protein is CASSLAGGVVGEYF.

V is TRBV9 and J is TRBJ2-4, with 8 bases aligning to TRBD2. Germline CDR1 SGDLS, CDR2 YYNGEE. The CDR3 is 16 residues long. With 0 bases clipped from V and 0 bases from J, the junction kept 2 bases outside the gene matches. The CDR3 nucleotides are TGTGCCAGCAGCGTAGAAAGCGGGGGAGCCAAAAACATTCAGTACTTC. Residues: CASSVESGGAKNIQYF. Variable domain in full (rest from reference TRBV9 and TRBJ2-4): DSGVTQTPKHLITATGQRVTLRCSPRSGDLSVYWYQQSLDQGLQFLIQYYNGEERAKGNILERFSAQQFPDLHSELNLSSLELGDSALYFCASSVESGGAKNIQYFGAGTRLSVL.